The following is a T cell receptor (beta chain) sequence with its context. This sample is drawn from a study of blood T cell repertoires in COVID-19. About the study: From the United States, Italy and Spain came samples of acute and convalescent COVID-19. In each case, the material was cDNA or gDNA derived from T cells, B-cell-depleted T cells, or PBMCs.

Germline V CDR1 and CDR2: SGHRS, YFSETQ. The junction had 5 bases not matched to a gene; V was cut back by 5 bases and J by 8 bases. This CDR3 has 13 amino acids. Here immunoSEQ multiplex PCR was the method, and the copy in TCRdb shows in-frame clones only, minus some. The table records about 50,000 clones, more than 80% of them present only once. Specimen: peripheral blood. The receptor comes from a man aged 40-49 years with acute or convalescent COVID-19. V is TRBV5-1 and J is TRBJ2-1, with TRBD1 matching 9 bases. CDR3 region: CASRGQGGDEQFF. In DNA, the CDR3 is TGCGCCAGCAGGGGACAGGGTGGGGATGAGCAGTTCTTC.